This is a list of T cell receptor beta chains from one sample in a study of blood T cell repertoires in COVID-19. The assay was immunoSEQ multiplex PCR, and TCRdb's table has in-frame clones only and misses some. The repertoire holds more than 450,000 clones, roughly nine tenths seen once, with under 0.85% in the top ten. The source material was PBMCs or T cells enriched from blood (not recorded which). Receptors were obtained from a woman younger than 30 who had recovered from COVID-19. CDR3s include the opening cysteine and the closing phenylalanine or tryptophan. The order of the fields is V gene, CDR3 protein.

TRBV11-2 CASSPGLLRETQYF
TRBV5-1 CASSLDPGQFSRTDTQYF
TRBV5-1 CASSLGFGGGTYNEQFF
TRBV19 CATQSGDGYTF
TRBV30 CAWSLQGTYGYTF
TRBV2 CASSEGQVVNTEAFF
TRBV6-5 CASSYGGALNGYTF
TRBV9 CASSVSSGVSNEQFF
TRBV5-1 CASSSLAGVNTGELFF
TRBV18 CASSPGAGGSPLHF
TRBV4-1 CASSQENEAAPTEAFF
TRBV6-6 CASSPYWGTGGDYGYTF
TRBV18 CASSPSSGLQYF
TRBV6-4 CASTAASYEQYF
TRBV4-1 CASSQESRAHEQFF
TRBV5-1 CASSWTSGAHEQYF
TRBV7-2 CASSLGRAQGFHF
TRBV18 CASSHGRGGDYGYTF
TRBV2 CASRFLTGGTNTEAFF
TRBV5-1 CASSLMVDSYNEQFF
TRBV7-2 CASSLSPGGDTQYF
TRBV21-1 CASSRFSQGPSSYNSPLHF
TRBV5-1 CASSPRLADTQYF
TRBV19 CASSIRDRGEDEQFF
TRBV10-2 CASLRSEKLFF
TRBV30 CAWSAGGSGNQPQHF
TRBV7-9 CASSPVRDTANYGYTF
TRBV18 CASSPPGRAAEAFF
TRBV2 CASKWAERETQYF
TRBV5-4 CASSWGVNYGYTF
TRBV27 CATKGASGNEQFF
TRBV5-6 CASSLATGGADTQYF
TRBV28 CASAKQGYGYTF
TRBV12-5 CASGLVIGGGPGEQFF
TRBV19 CASSRGQVNQPQHF
TRBV18 CASSLEAGSYGYTF
TRBV11-3 CASSLGAGARTDTQYF
TRBV12-3/TRBV12-4 CASSFKGTDTQYF
TRBV28 CASSLPNPGHHNSPLHF
TRBV9 CASSPSLGAEQFF
TRBV28 CASSLWQGSKSLTPLHF
TRBV19 CASSGRGGYNEQFF
TRBV4-2 CASSQEEQGETQYF
TRBV30 CAWSTGPTPNYEQYF
TRBV7-9 CASSFDLEGEKLFF
TRBV13 CASSPRERGTEAFF
TRBV21-1 CASSAGGRGIVGTSNQPQHF
TRBV19 CASSNRANTEAFF
TRBV6-4 CASSETGMNTEAFF
TRBV6-5 CASSPFYEQYF
TRBV13 CASSDKGTRGEQYF
TRBV2 CASSGLTSEDEQFF